Listed here is a single TCR beta chain. The CDR3 is 13 residues long. Trimming at V came to 3 bases and at J to 11 bases, leaving 12 bases not matched to a gene. The V gene's germline CDR1 is DFQATT and CDR2 SNEGSKA (reference sequence). The source of the sample is a study of blood T cell repertoires in COVID-19. Study in general: There were acute and convalescent COVID-19 samples, and they came from the United States, Italy and Spain. In each case, the material was cDNA or gDNA derived from T cells, B-cell-depleted T cells, or PBMCs.

As handled by the study authors: Counts of nucleated cells, estimated from reference gene primer amplification, were obtained. TCRdb keeps only in-frame clones here, not all; method: immunoSEQ multiplex PCR. V and J calls and clone size are given by that table; D and trimming were obtained from the DNA. The sample lists 220,000 or so clones, 65% to 85% seen once, with about 2.3% in the top ten. The rearrangement joins TRBV20-1 to TRBJ1-1, with 7 positions matching TRBD1. The sample consisted of peripheral blood. The sequence was obtained from a woman aged 55-70 years with acute or convalescent COVID-19. The CDR3 spells CSASQGGLKYAFF. The CDR3 nucleotides are TGCAGTGCTAGTCAGGGGGGATTGAAATATGCTTTCTTT.